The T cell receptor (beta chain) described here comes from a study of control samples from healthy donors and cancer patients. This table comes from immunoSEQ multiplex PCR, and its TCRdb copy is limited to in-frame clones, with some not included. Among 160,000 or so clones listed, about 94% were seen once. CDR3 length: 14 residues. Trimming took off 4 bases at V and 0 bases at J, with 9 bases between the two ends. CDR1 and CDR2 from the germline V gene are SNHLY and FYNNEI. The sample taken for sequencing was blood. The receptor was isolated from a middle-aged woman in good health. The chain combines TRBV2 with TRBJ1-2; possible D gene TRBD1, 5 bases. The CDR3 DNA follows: TGTGCCAGCAGTGGCGACAGAGCTAACTATGGCTACACCTTC. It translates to CASSGDRANYGYTF.